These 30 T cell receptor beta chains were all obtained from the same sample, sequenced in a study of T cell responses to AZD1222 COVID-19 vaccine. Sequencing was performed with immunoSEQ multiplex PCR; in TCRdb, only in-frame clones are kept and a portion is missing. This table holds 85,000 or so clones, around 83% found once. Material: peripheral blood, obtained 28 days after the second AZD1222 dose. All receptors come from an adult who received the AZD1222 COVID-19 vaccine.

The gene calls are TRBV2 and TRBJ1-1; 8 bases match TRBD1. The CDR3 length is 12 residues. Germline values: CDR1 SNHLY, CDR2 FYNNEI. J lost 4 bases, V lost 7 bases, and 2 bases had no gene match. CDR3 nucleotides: TGTGCCAGCACCGGACAGGGCACTGAAGCTTTCTTT. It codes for CASTGQGTEAFF.

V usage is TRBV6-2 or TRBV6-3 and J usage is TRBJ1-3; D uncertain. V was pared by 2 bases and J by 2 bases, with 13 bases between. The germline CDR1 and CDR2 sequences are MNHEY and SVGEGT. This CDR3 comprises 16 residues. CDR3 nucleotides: TGTGCCAGCAGTTACCGACTCGCTAGGACTGGAAACACCATATATTTT. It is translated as CASSYRLARTGNTIYF.

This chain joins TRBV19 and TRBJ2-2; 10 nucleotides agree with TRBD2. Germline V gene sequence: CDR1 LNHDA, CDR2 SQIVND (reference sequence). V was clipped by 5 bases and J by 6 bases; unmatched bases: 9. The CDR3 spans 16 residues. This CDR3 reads CASSPQRGGTSGELFF. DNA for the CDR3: TGTGCCAGTAGTCCTCAGCGGGGGGGCACCTCCGGGGAGCTGTTTTTT.

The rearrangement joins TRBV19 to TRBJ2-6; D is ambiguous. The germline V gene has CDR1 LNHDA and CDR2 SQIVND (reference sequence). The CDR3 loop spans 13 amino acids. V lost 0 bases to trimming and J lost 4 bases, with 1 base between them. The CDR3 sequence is CASSIDGANVLTF. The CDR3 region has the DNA TGTGCCAGTAGTATAGACGGGGCCAACGTCCTGACTTTC. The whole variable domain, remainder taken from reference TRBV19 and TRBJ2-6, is DGGITQSPKYLFRKEGQNVTLSCEQNLNHDAMYWYRQDPGQGLRLIYYSQIVNDFQKGDIAEGYSVSREKKESFPLTVTSAQKNPTAFYLCASSIDGANVLTFGAGSRLTVL.

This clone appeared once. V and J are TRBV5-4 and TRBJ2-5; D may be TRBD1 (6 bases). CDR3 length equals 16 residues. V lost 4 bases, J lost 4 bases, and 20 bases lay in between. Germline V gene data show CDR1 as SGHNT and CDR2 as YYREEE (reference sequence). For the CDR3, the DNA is TGTGCCAGCAGCCACTTAAAACGAACAGGGATAGAGACCCAGTACTTC. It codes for CASSHLKRTGIETQYF.

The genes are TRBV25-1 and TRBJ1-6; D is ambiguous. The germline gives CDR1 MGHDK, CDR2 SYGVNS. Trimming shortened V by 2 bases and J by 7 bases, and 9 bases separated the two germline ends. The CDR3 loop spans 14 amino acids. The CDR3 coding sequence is TGTGCCAGCAGTGAACCCGGGAACAATTCACCCCTCCACTTT. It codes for CASSEPGNNSPLHF.

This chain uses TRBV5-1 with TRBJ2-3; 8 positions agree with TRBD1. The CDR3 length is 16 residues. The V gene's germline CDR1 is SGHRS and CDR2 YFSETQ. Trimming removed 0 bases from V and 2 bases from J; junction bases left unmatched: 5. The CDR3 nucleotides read TGCGCCAGCAGCTTGGGGGCAGGGGGCCTCACAGATACGCAGTATTTT. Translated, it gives CASSLGAGGLTDTQYF. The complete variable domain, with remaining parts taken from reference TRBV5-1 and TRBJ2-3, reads KAGVTQTPRYLIKTRGQQVTLSCSPISGHRSVSWYQQTPGQGLQFLFEYFSETQRNKGNFPGRFSGRQFSNSRSEMNVSTLELGDSALYLCASSLGAGGLTDTQYFGPGTRLTVL.

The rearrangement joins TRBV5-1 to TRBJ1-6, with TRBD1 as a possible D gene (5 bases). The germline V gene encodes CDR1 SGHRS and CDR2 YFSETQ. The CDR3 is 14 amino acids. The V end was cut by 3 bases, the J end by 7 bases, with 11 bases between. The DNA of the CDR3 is TGCGCCAGCAGCTATCAGACAGACAATTCACCCCTCCACTTT. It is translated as CASSYQTDNSPLHF.

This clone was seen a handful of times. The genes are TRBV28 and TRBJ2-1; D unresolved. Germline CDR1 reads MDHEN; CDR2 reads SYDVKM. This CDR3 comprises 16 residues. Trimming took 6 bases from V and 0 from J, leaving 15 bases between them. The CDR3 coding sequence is TGTGCCAGCAGCCACCCCCCCTGGAGCTCCTACAATGAGCAGTTCTTC. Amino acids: CASSHPPWSSYNEQFF.

This chain's CDR3 is CASSPVGTGGPYEQYF. CDR3 coding DNA: TGTGCCAGCAGCCCAGTTGGGACAGGGGGACCCTACGAGCAGTACTTC. The chain has TRBV7-2 and TRBJ2-7; 11 bases are shared with TRBD1. The CDR3 loop spans 16 amino acids. J gave up 2 bases and V 5 bases, and 8 bases lay outside the gene matches. Germline CDR1 is SGHTA and CDR2 is FQGNSA.

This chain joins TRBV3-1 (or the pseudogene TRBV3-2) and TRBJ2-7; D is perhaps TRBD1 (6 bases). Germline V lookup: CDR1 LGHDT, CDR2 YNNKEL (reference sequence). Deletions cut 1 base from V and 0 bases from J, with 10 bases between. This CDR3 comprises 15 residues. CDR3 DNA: TGTGCCAGCAGCCAAGGAAGGACAGCCTCCTACGAGCAGTACTTC. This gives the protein CASSQGRTASYEQYF.

CDR3 loop: CASSLGQETDTQYF. The CDR3 nucleotides are TGCGCCAGCAGCCTAGGACAGGAAACAGATACGCAGTATTTT. V gene TRBV5-1 combines with J gene TRBJ2-3; 7 nucleotides align to TRBD1. The CDR3 is made up of 14 amino acids. Trimming took 4 bases from V and 3 from J; bases not matched to a gene: 5. CDR1 SGHRS and CDR2 YFSETQ come from the germline V gene. Drawing the rest from reference TRBV5-1 and TRBJ2-3, the complete variable domain is KAGVTQTPRYLIKTRGQQVTLSCSPISGHRSVSWYQQTPGQGLQFLFEYFSETQRNKGNFPGRFSGRQFSNSRSEMNVSTLELGDSALYLCASSLGQETDTQYFGPGTRLTVL.

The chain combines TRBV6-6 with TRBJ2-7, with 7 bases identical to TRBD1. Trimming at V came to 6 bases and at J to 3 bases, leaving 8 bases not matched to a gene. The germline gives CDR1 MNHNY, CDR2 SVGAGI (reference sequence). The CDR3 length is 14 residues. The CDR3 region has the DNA TGTGCCAGCAGGTCCGGACAGGTTGGCTACGAGCAGTACTTC. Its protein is CASRSGQVGYEQYF.

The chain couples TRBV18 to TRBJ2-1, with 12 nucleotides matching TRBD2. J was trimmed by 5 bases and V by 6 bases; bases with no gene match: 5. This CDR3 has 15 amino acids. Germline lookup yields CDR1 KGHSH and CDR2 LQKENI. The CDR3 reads CASSATSGSDNEQFF. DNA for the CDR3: TGTGCCAGCTCCGCGACTAGCGGGAGTGACAATGAGCAGTTCTTC.

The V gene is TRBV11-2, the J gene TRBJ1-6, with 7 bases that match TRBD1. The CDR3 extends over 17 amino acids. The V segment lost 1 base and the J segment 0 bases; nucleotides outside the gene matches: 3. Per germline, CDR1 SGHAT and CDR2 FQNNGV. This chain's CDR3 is CASSLVGQTSYNSPLHF. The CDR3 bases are TGTGCCAGCAGCTTAGTGGGACAGACCTCCTATAATTCACCCCTCCACTTT.

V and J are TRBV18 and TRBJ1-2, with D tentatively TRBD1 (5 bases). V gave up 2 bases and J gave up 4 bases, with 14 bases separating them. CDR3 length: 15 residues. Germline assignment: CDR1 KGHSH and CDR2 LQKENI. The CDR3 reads CASSPDTGLSYGYTF. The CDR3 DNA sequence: TGTGCCAGCTCACCAGATACAGGCTTAAGCTATGGCTACACCTTC.

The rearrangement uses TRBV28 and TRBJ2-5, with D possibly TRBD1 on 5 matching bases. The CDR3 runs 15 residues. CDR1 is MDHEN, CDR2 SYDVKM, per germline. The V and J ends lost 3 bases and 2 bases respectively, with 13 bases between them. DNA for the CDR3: TGTGCCAGCAGTTTTACGCCGACAGTACAAGAGACCCAGTACTTC. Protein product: CASSFTPTVQETQYF.

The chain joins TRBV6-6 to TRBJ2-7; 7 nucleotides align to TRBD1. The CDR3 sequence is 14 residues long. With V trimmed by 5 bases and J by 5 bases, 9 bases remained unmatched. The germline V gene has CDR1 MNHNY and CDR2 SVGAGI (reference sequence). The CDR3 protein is CASSPNRQGHEQYF. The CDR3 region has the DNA TGTGCCAGCAGTCCCAACCGACAGGGCCACGAGCAGTACTTC.

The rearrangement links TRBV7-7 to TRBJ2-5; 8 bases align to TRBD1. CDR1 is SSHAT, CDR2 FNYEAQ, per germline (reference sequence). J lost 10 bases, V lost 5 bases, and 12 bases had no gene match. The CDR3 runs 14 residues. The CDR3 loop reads CASSPRTGPEDQYF. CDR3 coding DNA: TGTGCCAGCAGCCCCAGGACAGGGCCGGAGGACCAGTACTTC.

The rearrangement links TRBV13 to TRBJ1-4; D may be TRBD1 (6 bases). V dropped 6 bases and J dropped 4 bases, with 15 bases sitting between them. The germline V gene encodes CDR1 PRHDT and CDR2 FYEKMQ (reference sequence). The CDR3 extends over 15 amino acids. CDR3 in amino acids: CASRPTQGHNEKLFF. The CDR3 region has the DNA TGTGCCAGCAGACCCACACAGGGACATAATGAAAAACTGTTTTTT. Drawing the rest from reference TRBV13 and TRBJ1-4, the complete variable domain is AAGVIQSPRHLIKEKRETATLKCYPIPRHDTVYWYQQGPGQDPQFLISFYEKMQSDKGSIPDRFSAQQFSDYHSELNMSSLELGDSALYFCASRPTQGHNEKLFFGSGTQLSVL.

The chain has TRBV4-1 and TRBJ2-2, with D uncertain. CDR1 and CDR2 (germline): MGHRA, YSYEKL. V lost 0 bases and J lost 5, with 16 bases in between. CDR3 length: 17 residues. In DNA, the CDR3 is TGCGCCAGCAGCCAAGATGGACGGAGTTTTATGACCGGGGAGCTGTTTTTT. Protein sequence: CASSQDGRSFMTGELFF.

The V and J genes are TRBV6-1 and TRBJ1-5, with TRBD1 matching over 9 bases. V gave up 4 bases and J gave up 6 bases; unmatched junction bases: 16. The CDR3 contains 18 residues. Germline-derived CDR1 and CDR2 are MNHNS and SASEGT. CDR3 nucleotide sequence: TGTGCCAGCAGTGCCGGGACAGGGTCTCGTTTTGTCGGTCAGCCCCAGCATTTT. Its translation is CASSAGTGSRFVGQPQHF.

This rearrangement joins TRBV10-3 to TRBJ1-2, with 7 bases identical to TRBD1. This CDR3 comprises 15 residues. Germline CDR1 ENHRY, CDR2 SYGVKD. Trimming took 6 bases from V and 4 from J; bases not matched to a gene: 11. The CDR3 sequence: CAIRPGQEKTYGYTF. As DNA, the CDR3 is TGTGCCATCAGACCTGGACAGGAGAAAACCTATGGCTACACCTTC.

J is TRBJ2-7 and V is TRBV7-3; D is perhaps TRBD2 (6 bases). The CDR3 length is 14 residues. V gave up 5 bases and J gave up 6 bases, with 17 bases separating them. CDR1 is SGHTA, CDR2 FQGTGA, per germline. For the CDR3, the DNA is TGTGCCAGCAGCCCTGGAGGAGCGGGTAGCGAGCAGTACTTC. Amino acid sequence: CASSPGGAGSEQYF.

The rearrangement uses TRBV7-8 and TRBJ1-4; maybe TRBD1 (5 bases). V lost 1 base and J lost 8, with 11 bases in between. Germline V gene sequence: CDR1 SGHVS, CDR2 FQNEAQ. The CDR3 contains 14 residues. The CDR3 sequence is CASSLGGAGEKLFF. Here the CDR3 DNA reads TGTGCCAGCAGCTTAGGTGGGGCGGGGGAAAAACTGTTTTTT.

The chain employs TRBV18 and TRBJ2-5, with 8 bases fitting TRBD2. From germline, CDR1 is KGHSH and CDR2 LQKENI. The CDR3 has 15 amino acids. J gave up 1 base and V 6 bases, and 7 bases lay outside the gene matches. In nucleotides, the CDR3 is TGTGCCAGCTCCTCAGACCGGGGGGGCCAAGAGACCCAGTACTTC. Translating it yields CASSSDRGGQETQYF. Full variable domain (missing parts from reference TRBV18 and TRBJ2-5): NAGVMQNPRHLVRRRGQEARLRCSPMKGHSHVYWYRQLPEEGLKFMVYLQKENIIDESGMPKERFSAEFPKEGPSILRIQQVVRGDSAAYFCASSSDRGGQETQYFGPGTRLLVL.

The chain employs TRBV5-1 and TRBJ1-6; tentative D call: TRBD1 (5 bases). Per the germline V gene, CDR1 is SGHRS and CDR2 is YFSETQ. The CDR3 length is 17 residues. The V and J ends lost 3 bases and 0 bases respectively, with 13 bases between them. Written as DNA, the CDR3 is TGCGCCAGCAGCTGGGGGGACCGGAGCTCCTATAATTCACCCCTCCACTTT. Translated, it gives CASSWGDRSSYNSPLHF.

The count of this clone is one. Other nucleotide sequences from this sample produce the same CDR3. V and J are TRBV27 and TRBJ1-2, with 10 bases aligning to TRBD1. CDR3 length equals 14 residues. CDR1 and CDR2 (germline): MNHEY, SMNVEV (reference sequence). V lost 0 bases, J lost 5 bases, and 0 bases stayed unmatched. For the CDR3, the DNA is TGTGCCAGCAGTTTATCGGGACAGGGGTATGGCTACACCTTC. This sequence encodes CASSLSGQGYGYTF.

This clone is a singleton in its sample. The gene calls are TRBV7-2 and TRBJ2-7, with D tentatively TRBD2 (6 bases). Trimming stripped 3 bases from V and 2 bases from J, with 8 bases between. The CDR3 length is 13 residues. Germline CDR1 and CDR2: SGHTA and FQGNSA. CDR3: CASSFSGPYEQYF. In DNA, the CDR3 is TGTGCCAGCAGCTTTAGCGGACCCTACGAGCAGTACTTC. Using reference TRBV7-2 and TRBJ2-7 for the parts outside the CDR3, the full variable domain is GAGVSQSPSNKVTEKGKDVELRCDPISGHTALYWYRQSLGQGLEFLIYFQGNSAPDKSGLPSDRFSAERTGGSVSTLTIQRTQQEDSAVYLCASSFSGPYEQYFGPGTRLTVT.

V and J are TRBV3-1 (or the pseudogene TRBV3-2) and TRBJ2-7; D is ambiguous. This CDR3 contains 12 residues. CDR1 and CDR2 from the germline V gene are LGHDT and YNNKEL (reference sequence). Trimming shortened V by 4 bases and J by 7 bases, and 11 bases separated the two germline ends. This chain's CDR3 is CASSLPAGEQYF. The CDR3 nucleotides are TGTGCCAGCAGCCTCCCTGCCGGGGAGCAGTACTTC.